The 27 T cell receptor beta chains presented below share a single source sample, sequenced in a study of long-term antiretroviral therapy in people with HIV. With survey level as its setting, the immunoSEQ assay was v3.0. This table comes from immunoSEQ multiplex PCR, and its TCRdb copy is limited to in-frame clones, with some not included. The sample records tens of thousands of clones, approximately 80% being singletons. The sequenced sample was unsorted PBMCs, obtained 1.1 years before starting antiretroviral therapy. The receptor source for this set is a young woman with HIV.

CDR3 region: CASSPRQGNTEAFF. CDR3 coding DNA: TGTGCCAGCAGCCCCCGACAGGGGAACACTGAAGCTTTCTTT. The chain employs TRBV9 and TRBJ1-1; TRBD1 matches 7 bases. The germline V gene encodes CDR1 SGDLS and CDR2 YYNGEE. After removal of 4 bases from V and 1 base from J, the junction contained 4 bases not matched to a gene. CDR3 length: 14 residues.

This chain's CDR3 is CASSLVNGEAFF. The CDR3 DNA follows: TGTGCCAGCAGCTTGGTGAACGGTGAAGCTTTCTTT. V is TRBV5-6 and J is TRBJ1-1; D is ambiguous. Trimming removed 0 bases from V and 7 bases from J, with 7 bases in between. The CDR3 length is 12 residues. The germline V gene has CDR1 SGHDT and CDR2 YYEEEE.

The chain combines TRBV11-2 with TRBJ2-2, with a tentative D call TRBD1 (6 bases). This CDR3 has 15 amino acids. The germline CDR1 and CDR2 sequences are SGHAT and FQNNGV. Trimming stripped 1 base from V and 6 bases from J, with 12 bases between. The CDR3 here is CASSLVLGTPGELFF. CDR3 nucleotide sequence: TGTGCCAGCAGCTTAGTTCTCGGGACACCCGGGGAGCTGTTTTTT.

The CDR3 coding sequence is TGTGCCAGCAGCTCGGGGGGGCCCCCAGATACGCAGTATTTT. Protein: CASSSGGPPDTQYF. The chain couples TRBV6-1 to TRBJ2-3; 8 nucleotides align to TRBD2. Germline V gives CDR1 MNHNS, CDR2 SASEGT. J gave up 4 bases and V 6 bases, and 6 bases lay outside the gene matches. The CDR3 extends over 14 amino acids.

This chain connects TRBV30 to TRBJ1-3; tentative D call: TRBD1 (6 bases). With 0 bases removed from V and 2 bases from J, the gap between germline ends came to 14 bases. The CDR3 has 16 amino acids. The germline gives CDR1 GTSNPN, CDR2 SVGIG (reference sequence). The CDR3 spells CAWSVRANRAGNTIYF. Written as DNA, the CDR3 is TGTGCCTGGAGTGTACGGGCCAACAGGGCTGGAAACACCATATATTTT.

The chain couples TRBV18 to TRBJ1-2; 12 nucleotides align to TRBD1. Losses at the gene ends were 3 bases for V and 5 bases for J; bases not matched to a gene: 7. This CDR3 contains 16 residues. Germline CDR1 is KGHSH and CDR2 is LQKENI. The CDR3 coding sequence is TGTGCCAGCTCACCGGCCGGGACAGGGGGCGGGTATGGCTACACCTTC. This sequence encodes CASSPAGTGGGYGYTF.

This rearrangement joins TRBV7-3 to TRBJ2-2; 9 bases line up with TRBD1. The CDR3 totals 17 residues. From germline, CDR1 is SGHTA and CDR2 FQGTGA. V lost 5 bases, J lost 4 bases, and 11 bases stayed unmatched. The CDR3 nucleotides read TGTGCCAGCAGCACATCCGGGACAGGGTCCGGCACCGGGGAGCTGTTTTTT. It specifies CASSTSGTGSGTGELFF.

This rearrangement joins TRBV25-1 to TRBJ1-1; 7 bases are a match to TRBD1. The germline V gene has CDR1 MGHDK and CDR2 SYGVNS. V trimming: 3 bases; J trimming: 11 bases; junction bases outside the gene matches: 6. The CDR3 runs to 12 residues. The CDR3 loop reads CASSEGTGVAFF. The CDR3 DNA reads as TGTGCCAGCAGTGAGGGCACAGGGGTGGCTTTCTTT.

This chain links TRBV7-9 with TRBJ2-6, with no clear D. This CDR3 has 18 amino acids. Germline values: CDR1 SEHNR, CDR2 FQNEAQ (reference sequence). Trimming took 5 bases from V and 0 from J, leaving 17 bases between them. CDR3 coding DNA: TGTGCCAGCAGCCTGGGTCGGTGGGTTAACTCTGGGGCCAACGTCCTGACTTTC. Protein sequence: CASSLGRWVNSGANVLTF.

The J gene is TRBJ1-2, the V gene TRBV29-1; TRBD1 matches at 7 bases. Germline V gives CDR1 SQVTM, CDR2 ANQGSEA. CDR3 length equals 13 residues. The V gene end was trimmed by 5 bases and the J gene end by 4 bases; junction bases not matched to a gene: 7. The CDR3: CSVPTGFLYGYTF. Here the CDR3 DNA reads TGCAGCGTTCCGACAGGGTTCCTCTATGGCTACACCTTC.

Here the CDR3 reads CASSSGQGGSNQPQHF. In DNA, the CDR3 is TGTGCCAGCAGCTCTGGACAGGGAGGAAGCAATCAGCCCCAGCATTTT. The rearrangement joins TRBV7-6 to TRBJ1-5; 8 bases align to TRBD1. The junction had 6 bases not matched to a gene; V was cut back by 4 bases and J by 1 base. Germline assignment: CDR1 SGHVS and CDR2 FNYEAQ. The CDR3 runs to 16 residues. Looking up the rest from reference TRBV7-6 and TRBJ1-5 gives the full variable domain: GAGVSQSPRYKVTKRGQDVALRCDPISGHVSLYWYRQALGQGPEFLTYFNYEAQQDKSGLPNDRFSAERPEGSISTLTIQRTEQRDSAMYRCASSSGQGGSNQPQHFGDGTRLSIL.

The chain recombines TRBV5-5 with TRBJ1-1; D not resolved. CDR1 SGHKS and CDR2 YYEKEE come from the germline V gene (reference sequence). V was cut by 2 bases and J by 0 bases, with 8 bases left in between. The CDR3 runs to 14 residues. This CDR3 is CASSFQTMNTEAFF. The CDR3 nucleotides read TGTGCCAGCAGCTTCCAGACAATGAACACTGAAGCTTTCTTT.

The chain recombines TRBV6-6 with TRBJ1-2; 8 bases align to TRBD1. Trimming cost V 6 bases and J 4 bases; bases outside gene matches: 10. This CDR3 spans 15 amino acids. Germline V CDR1 and CDR2: MNHNY, SVGAGI (reference sequence). The CDR3 protein is CASSWTGRESYGYTF. The CDR3 nucleotides are TGTGCCAGCAGCTGGACAGGGAGGGAAAGCTATGGCTACACCTTC.

The chain joins TRBV11-2 to TRBJ1-1; D unclear. V was trimmed by 2 bases and J by 0 bases, leaving 7 bases between them. CDR3 length equals 14 residues. Germline assignment: CDR1 SGHAT and CDR2 FQNNGV. CDR3 in amino acids: CASSLTVLNTEAFF. The CDR3 coding sequence is TGTGCCAGCAGCTTAACAGTACTGAACACTGAAGCTTTCTTT.

The chain links TRBV6-1 to TRBJ2-5; 13 bases line up with TRBD2. CDR3 size: 15 residues. Germline trimming cut 9 bases from V and 5 bases from J; bases unmatched to any gene: 9. Germline V gives CDR1 MNHNS, CDR2 SASEGT. Here the CDR3 reads CASTSGGAHGETQYF. For the CDR3, the DNA is TGTGCCAGTACTAGCGGGGGGGCTCATGGGGAGACCCAGTACTTC.

The rearrangement uses TRBV10-3 and TRBJ2-1; 7 positions match TRBD1. The CDR3 runs 16 residues. V trimming: 2 bases; J trimming: 5 bases; junction bases outside the gene matches: 9. Germline CDR1 reads ENHRY; CDR2 reads SYGVKD. Here the CDR3 DNA reads TGTGCCATCAGTGAGCCGACAGGGCACCGCGACAATGAGCAGTTCTTC. Its translation is CAISEPTGHRDNEQFF.

The V gene is TRBV4-2, the J gene TRBJ2-1, with D possibly matching TRBD1 (5 bases). V lost 1 base and J lost 7, with 23 bases in between. From germline, CDR1 is LGHNA and CDR2 YNFKEQ. The CDR3 has 18 residues. The CDR3 DNA reads TGTGCCAGCAGCCAAGGTCTTGTTAGGACATCTTTGCGGAATGAGCAGTTCTTC. Translated: CASSQGLVRTSLRNEQFF.

The chain recombines TRBV7-9 with TRBJ1-5, with 8 bases identical to TRBD1. V dropped 5 bases and J dropped 9; count of bases not matched to a gene: 6. The germline gives CDR1 SEHNR, CDR2 FQNEAQ (reference sequence). CDR3 length: 13 residues. The CDR3 DNA reads TGTGCCAGCAGCCACGCAGGGGGCAGGCCCCAGCATTTT. This sequence encodes CASSHAGGRPQHF.

The chain has TRBV7-3 and TRBJ1-1; D remains unclear. The CDR3 is 13 amino acids. The V and J ends lost 2 bases and 1 base respectively, with 5 bases between them. The germline V gene encodes CDR1 SGHTA and CDR2 FQGTGA. In DNA, the CDR3 is TGTGCCAGCAGCTTACAGGAGAACACTGAAGCTTTCTTT. As protein: CASSLQENTEAFF.

This clone was seen more than once but under ten times. This chain links TRBV9 with TRBJ1-5, with TRBD1 matching 10 bases. Germline loops: CDR1 SGDLS, CDR2 YYNGEE. This CDR3 region has 14 residues. Trimming removed 0 bases from V and 6 bases from J; junction bases left unmatched: 0. CDR3 in DNA: TGTGCCAGCAGCGTAGGGACAGGGGGTCAGCCCCAGCATTTT. It codes for CASSVGTGGQPQHF.

This clone has only a few counts. The chain is built from TRBV7-2 and TRBJ1-2; a weak D match, TRBD1 (5 bases). Per the germline V gene, CDR1 is SGHTA and CDR2 is FQGNSA. This CDR3 is 13 amino acids long. V lost 6 bases and J 7 bases, leaving 15 bases between the germline ends. CDR3 sequence reads: CASRPDSYGGYTF. The CDR3 DNA reads as TGTGCCAGCAGGCCAGACAGTTACGGTGGCTACACCTTC.

This chain joins TRBV29-1 and TRBJ2-1; D gene unclear. The CDR3 consists of 14 residues. From germline, CDR1 is SQVTM and CDR2 ANQGSEA. V lost 4 bases to trimming and J lost 0 bases, with 10 bases between them. CDR3 sequence reads: CSVGQPSSYNEQFF. The CDR3 bases are TGCAGCGTTGGGCAGCCCAGCTCCTACAATGAGCAGTTCTTC.

This rearrangement joins TRBV6-5 to TRBJ1-3; D ambiguous. Germline V gives CDR1 MNHEY, CDR2 SVGAGI. V lost 3 bases and J lost 6, with 18 bases in between. The CDR3 runs 16 residues. CDR3 DNA: TGTGCCAGCAGTTATTCGACCCTACCGCCGGCAAACACCATATATTTT. Protein sequence: CASSYSTLPPANTIYF.

The genes are TRBV5-1 and TRBJ1-1; D uncertain. The V gene's germline CDR1 is SGHRS and CDR2 YFSETQ. V lost 0 bases, J lost 1 base, and 7 bases lay in between. This CDR3 is built from 14 residues. This chain's CDR3 is CASSLVEKNTEAFF. In nucleotides, the CDR3 is TGCGCCAGCAGCTTGGTAGAGAAGAACACTGAAGCTTTCTTT. The full variable domain, with the rest looked up from reference TRBV5-1 and TRBJ1-1, is KAGVTQTPRYLIKTRGQQVTLSCSPISGHRSVSWYQQTPGQGLQFLFEYFSETQRNKGNFPGRFSGRQFSNSRSEMNVSTLELGDSALYLCASSLVEKNTEAFFGQGTRLTVV.

CDR3 in amino acids: CASRPGQGKWPLHF. DNA of the CDR3: TGCGCCAGCAGACCGGGACAGGGAAAATGGCCCCTCCACTTT. The chain carries TRBV5-1 and TRBJ1-6, with TRBD1 matching 9 bases. The germline V gene encodes CDR1 SGHRS and CDR2 YFSETQ. The V and J ends lost 5 bases and 13 bases, in that order; junction bases with no gene match: 10. The CDR3 has 14 residues.

The chain combines TRBV2 with TRBJ2-3; D gene unclear. Germline V gene sequence: CDR1 SNHLY, CDR2 FYNNEI. V was cut by 5 bases and J by 0 bases, with 9 bases left in between. The CDR3 has 14 amino acids. CDR3 coding DNA: TGTGCCAGCAGTCGAGGACGGAGCACAGATACGCAGTATTTT. It is translated as CASSRGRSTDTQYF.

The chain combines TRBV15 with TRBJ1-6, with D unclear. The germline V gene has CDR1 LNHNV and CDR2 YYDKDF (reference sequence). CDR3 length: 16 residues. Trimming removed 4 bases from V and 9 bases from J, with 19 bases in between. The CDR3 spells CATSKLRTGVGSPLHF. The CDR3 DNA is TGTGCCACCAGCAAACTTAGGACGGGAGTAGGTTCACCCCTCCACTTT. Full variable domain (outside the CDR3, taken from reference TRBV15 and TRBJ1-6): DAMVIQNPRYQVTQFGKPVTLSCSQTLNHNVMYWYQQKSSQAPKLLFHYYDKDFNNEADTPDNFQSRRPNTSFCFLDIRSPGLGDTAMYLCATSKLRTGVGSPLHFGNGTRLTVT.